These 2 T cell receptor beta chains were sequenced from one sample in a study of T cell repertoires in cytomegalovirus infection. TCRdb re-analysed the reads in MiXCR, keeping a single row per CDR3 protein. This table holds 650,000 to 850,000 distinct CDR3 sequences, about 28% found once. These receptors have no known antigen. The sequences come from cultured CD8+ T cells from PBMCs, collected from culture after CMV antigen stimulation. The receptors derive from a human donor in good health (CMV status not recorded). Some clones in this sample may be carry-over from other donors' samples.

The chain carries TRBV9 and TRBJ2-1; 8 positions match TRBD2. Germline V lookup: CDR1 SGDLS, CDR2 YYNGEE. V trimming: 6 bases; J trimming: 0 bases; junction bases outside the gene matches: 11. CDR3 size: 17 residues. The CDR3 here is CASNLGTSGHSYNEQFF. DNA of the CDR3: TGTGCCAGCAACCTGGGAACTAGCGGACACTCCTACAATGAGCAGTTCTTC.

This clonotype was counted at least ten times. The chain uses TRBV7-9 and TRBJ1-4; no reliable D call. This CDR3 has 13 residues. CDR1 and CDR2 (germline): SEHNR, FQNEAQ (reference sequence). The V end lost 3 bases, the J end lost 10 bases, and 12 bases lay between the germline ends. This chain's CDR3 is CASSFLGLGKLFF. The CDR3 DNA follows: TGTGCCAGCAGCTTCCTAGGGTTAGGAAAACTGTTTTTT. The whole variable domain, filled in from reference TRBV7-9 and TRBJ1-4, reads DTGVSQNPRHKITKRGQNVTFRCDPISEHNRLYWYRQTLGQGPEFLTYFQNEAQLEKSRLLSDRFSAERPKGSFSTLEIQRTEQGDSAMYLCASSFLGLGKLFFGSGTQLSVL.